This passage covers 17 T cell receptor beta chains from one sample sequenced in a study of OX40 agonist ivuxolimab in advanced cancers. TCRdb keeps only in-frame clones here, not all; method: immunoSEQ multiplex PCR. The profile shows some 90,000 clones, around nine tenths of them singletons. The source material was CD4+ or CD8+ T cells sorted from blood, sampled in a trial of the OX40 agonist ivuxolimab. These receptors originate from an adult with an advanced solid tumor such as melanoma, head and neck, liver or kidney cancer.

The J gene is TRBJ1-5, the V gene TRBV18, with D unresolved. This CDR3 spans 17 amino acids. Germline CDR1 reads KGHSH; CDR2 reads LQKENI. V dropped 3 bases and J dropped 2 bases, with 17 bases sitting between them. In nucleotides, the CDR3 is TGTGCCAGCTCACCCCCGGAAGGGTTTGCGGGCAATCAGCCCCAGCATTTT. Its protein product is CASSPPEGFAGNQPQHF.

The chain is built from TRBV7-3 and TRBJ2-2; 8 bases are shared with TRBD2. Germline loops: CDR1 SGHTA, CDR2 FQGTGA. The V and J ends lost 5 bases and 0 bases, in that order; junction bases with no gene match: 26. The CDR3 covers 23 residues. CDR3 nucleotide sequence: TGTGCCAGCAGCCTAAGTCTATGGCCGGGGGACCGTGGAGCGGGAGCGAACACCGGGGAGCTGTTTTTT. The encoded protein is CASSLSLWPGDRGAGANTGELFF.

V usage is TRBV9 and J usage is TRBJ2-3, with a weak D call TRBD1 (5 bases). V lost 4 bases, J lost 1 base, and 22 bases lay in between. CDR3 length: 18 amino acids. Germline CDR1 and CDR2: SGDLS and YYNGEE. CDR3 loop: CASSRHRQYPRGTDTQYF. The DNA for the CDR3 is TGTGCCAGCAGCCGACACAGGCAATACCCCCGGGGCACAGATACGCAGTATTTT.

This rearrangement joins TRBV7-2 to TRBJ2-7; the D gene could be TRBD1 or TRBD2 (6 bases each). CDR1 and CDR2 from the germline V gene are SGHTA and FQGNSA. V lost 8 bases and J lost 7, with 21 bases in between. The CDR3 is 14 residues long. The CDR3 here is CASGRGARTGEQYF. The CDR3 DNA sequence: TGTGCCAGCGGTAGGGGGGCGAGGACGGGGGAGCAGTACTTC.

With regard to this clone: Within the sample, other DNA sequences also encode this same CDR3. The chain has TRBV10-2 and TRBJ2-1; D is ambiguous. CDR3 length: 13 residues. Per germline, CDR1 WSHSY and CDR2 SAAADI. V was pared by 4 bases and J by 2 bases, with 6 bases between. Here the CDR3 DNA reads TGCGCCAGCAGTGGGGTTACCTACAATGAGCAGTTCTTC. It is translated as CASSGVTYNEQFF.

The chain links TRBV9 to TRBJ2-1, with D possibly being TRBD1 (6 bases). V was clipped by 6 bases and J by 9 bases, with 19 bases between them. Germline loops: CDR1 SGDLS, CDR2 YYNGEE. The length of the CDR3 is 14 residues. The CDR3 reads CASNREIGWSEQFF. CDR3 coding DNA: TGTGCCAGCAACAGGGAAATAGGGTGGAGTGAGCAGTTCTTC.

The chain uses TRBV12-2 and TRBJ2-7. TRBV12-2 is designated a pseudogene. The CDR3 totals 15 residues. CDR3 bases: TGTGCAAGTCGCTTAGCAGGGGGGCTCTCCTACGAGCAGTACTTC. The encoded protein is CASRLAGGLSYEQYF.

This chain links TRBV7-9 with TRBJ1-2; 11 nucleotides line up with TRBD1. V lost 2 bases, J lost 4 bases, and 9 bases stayed unmatched. Germline assignment: CDR1 SEHNR and CDR2 FQNEAQ (reference sequence). CDR3 length: 17 residues. This CDR3 is CASSLPTRTGGAYGYTF. CDR3 nucleotides: TGTGCCAGCAGCTTACCCACTCGGACAGGGGGCGCCTATGGCTACACCTTC.

The chain carries TRBV6-4 and TRBJ2-7; D not certain. This CDR3 contains 13 residues. Germline lookup yields CDR1 MRHNA and CDR2 SNTAGT. V was trimmed by 6 bases and J by 3 bases, leaving 12 bases between them. The CDR3 DNA reads as TGTGCCAGCAGCCTTAGTCCTGACTACGAGCAGTACTTC. Translating gives CASSLSPDYEQYF.

Note on this clone: The junction departs from the called germline gene at one end, perhaps through a read error. This rearrangement joins TRBV29-1 to TRBJ2-7; no firm D call. Germline loops: CDR1 SQVTM, CDR2 ANQGSEA. CDR3 length equals 11 residues. CDR3 sequence reads: CSAEESYEQYF. DNA of the CDR3: TGCAGCGCTGAAGAATCCTACGAGCAGTACTTC.

Regarding this clone: The junction does not match germline at one end; this may be a read error. The V call is TRBV7-9, the J call TRBJ2-3; the match to TRBD1 covers 7 bases. The length of the CDR3 is 11 residues. CDR1 is SEHNR, CDR2 FQNEAQ, per germline (reference sequence). The CDR3, as DNA: TGTGCCGGCAGGGGGTTTGATACGCAGTATTTT. Its translation: CAGRGFDTQYF. The variable domain in full, with the rest retrieved from reference TRBV7-9 and TRBJ2-3, is DTGVSQNPRHKITKRGQNVTFRCDPISEHNRLYWYRQTLGQGPEFLTYFQNEAQLEKSRLLSDRFSAERPKGSFSTLEIQRTEQGDSAMYLCAGRGFDTQYFGPGTRLTVL.

This sequence joins TRBV6-1 and TRBJ2-7; D is perhaps TRBD2 (5 bases). This CDR3 has 15 amino acids. Trimming cost V 0 bases and J 0 bases, with 9 bases left between them. Germline-derived CDR1 and CDR2 are MNHNS and SASEGT. The CDR3 region has the DNA TGTGCCAGCAGTGAAGCTCCGGGAAGCTCCTACGAGCAGTACTTC. Translation gives CASSEAPGSSYEQYF.

A note on this clone: Different DNA sequences within this sample yield the same CDR3. The chain recombines TRBV10-3 with TRBJ2-3; no definite D call. Germline V lookup: CDR1 ENHRY, CDR2 SYGVKD. V was clipped by 3 bases and J by 3 bases, with 10 bases between them. The CDR3 contains 14 residues. The CDR3 sequence is CAISENFRTDTQYF. The CDR3 region has the DNA TGTGCCATCAGTGAAAACTTTAGGACAGATACGCAGTATTTT.

CDR3 sequence: CASGLGQLGANVLTF. The CDR3 region has the DNA TGTGCTAGTGGTTTAGGACAGCTTGGGGCCAACGTCCTGACTTTC. V gene TRBV12-5 combines with J gene TRBJ2-6, with D maybe TRBD1 (6 bases). The CDR3 is 15 residues long. The germline V gene encodes CDR1 LGHNT and CDR2 FRNRAP. The V end lost 3 bases, the J end lost 3 bases, and 9 bases lay between the germline ends.

The chain carries TRBV30 and TRBJ2-1; D ambiguous. The CDR3 contains 11 residues. CDR1 and CDR2 from the germline V gene are GTSNPN and SVGIG (reference sequence). V lost 3 bases, J lost 5 bases, and 5 bases lay in between. The CDR3 loop reads CAWRTNNEQFF. CDR3 in DNA: TGTGCCTGGAGAACGAACAATGAGCAGTTCTTC.

The rearrangement joins TRBV7-3 to TRBJ1-3; D may be TRBD1 (6 bases). This CDR3 has 16 residues. Germline CDR1 is SGHTA and CDR2 is FQGTGA. Trimming removed 1 base from V and 4 bases from J, with 14 bases in between. The CDR3 nucleotides are TGTGCCAGCAGCTTAAATTCCGCAGGGGCCGGAAACACCATATATTTT. It specifies CASSLNSAGAGNTIYF.

The rearrangement links TRBV29-1 to TRBJ2-7; maybe TRBD1 (5 bases). Germline assignment: CDR1 SQVTM and CDR2 ANQGSEA. This CDR3 region has 15 residues. With 4 bases removed from V and 5 bases from J, the gap between germline ends came to 21 bases. In DNA form, the CDR3 reads TGCAGCGTTGGGCCCCCGGTCCAGGGTTCAAACGAGCAGTACTTC. It translates to CSVGPPVQGSNEQYF.